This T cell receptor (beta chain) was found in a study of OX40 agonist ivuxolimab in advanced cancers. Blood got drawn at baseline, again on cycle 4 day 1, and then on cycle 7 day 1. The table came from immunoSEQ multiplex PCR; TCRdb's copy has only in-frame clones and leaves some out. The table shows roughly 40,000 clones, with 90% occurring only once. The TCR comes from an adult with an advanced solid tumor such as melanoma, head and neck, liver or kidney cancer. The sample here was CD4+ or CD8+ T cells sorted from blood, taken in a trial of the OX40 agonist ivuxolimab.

CDR3 sequence (DNA): TGTGCCAGCAGTACCGGACAGGGGGACGTCCTGACTTTC. Protein: CASSTGQGDVLTF. The chain joins TRBV28 to TRBJ2-6; TRBD1 agrees at 10 bases. The CDR3 spans 13 residues. The germline V gene has CDR1 MDHEN and CDR2 SYDVKM. V trimming: 5 bases; J trimming: 11 bases; junction bases outside the gene matches: 3.